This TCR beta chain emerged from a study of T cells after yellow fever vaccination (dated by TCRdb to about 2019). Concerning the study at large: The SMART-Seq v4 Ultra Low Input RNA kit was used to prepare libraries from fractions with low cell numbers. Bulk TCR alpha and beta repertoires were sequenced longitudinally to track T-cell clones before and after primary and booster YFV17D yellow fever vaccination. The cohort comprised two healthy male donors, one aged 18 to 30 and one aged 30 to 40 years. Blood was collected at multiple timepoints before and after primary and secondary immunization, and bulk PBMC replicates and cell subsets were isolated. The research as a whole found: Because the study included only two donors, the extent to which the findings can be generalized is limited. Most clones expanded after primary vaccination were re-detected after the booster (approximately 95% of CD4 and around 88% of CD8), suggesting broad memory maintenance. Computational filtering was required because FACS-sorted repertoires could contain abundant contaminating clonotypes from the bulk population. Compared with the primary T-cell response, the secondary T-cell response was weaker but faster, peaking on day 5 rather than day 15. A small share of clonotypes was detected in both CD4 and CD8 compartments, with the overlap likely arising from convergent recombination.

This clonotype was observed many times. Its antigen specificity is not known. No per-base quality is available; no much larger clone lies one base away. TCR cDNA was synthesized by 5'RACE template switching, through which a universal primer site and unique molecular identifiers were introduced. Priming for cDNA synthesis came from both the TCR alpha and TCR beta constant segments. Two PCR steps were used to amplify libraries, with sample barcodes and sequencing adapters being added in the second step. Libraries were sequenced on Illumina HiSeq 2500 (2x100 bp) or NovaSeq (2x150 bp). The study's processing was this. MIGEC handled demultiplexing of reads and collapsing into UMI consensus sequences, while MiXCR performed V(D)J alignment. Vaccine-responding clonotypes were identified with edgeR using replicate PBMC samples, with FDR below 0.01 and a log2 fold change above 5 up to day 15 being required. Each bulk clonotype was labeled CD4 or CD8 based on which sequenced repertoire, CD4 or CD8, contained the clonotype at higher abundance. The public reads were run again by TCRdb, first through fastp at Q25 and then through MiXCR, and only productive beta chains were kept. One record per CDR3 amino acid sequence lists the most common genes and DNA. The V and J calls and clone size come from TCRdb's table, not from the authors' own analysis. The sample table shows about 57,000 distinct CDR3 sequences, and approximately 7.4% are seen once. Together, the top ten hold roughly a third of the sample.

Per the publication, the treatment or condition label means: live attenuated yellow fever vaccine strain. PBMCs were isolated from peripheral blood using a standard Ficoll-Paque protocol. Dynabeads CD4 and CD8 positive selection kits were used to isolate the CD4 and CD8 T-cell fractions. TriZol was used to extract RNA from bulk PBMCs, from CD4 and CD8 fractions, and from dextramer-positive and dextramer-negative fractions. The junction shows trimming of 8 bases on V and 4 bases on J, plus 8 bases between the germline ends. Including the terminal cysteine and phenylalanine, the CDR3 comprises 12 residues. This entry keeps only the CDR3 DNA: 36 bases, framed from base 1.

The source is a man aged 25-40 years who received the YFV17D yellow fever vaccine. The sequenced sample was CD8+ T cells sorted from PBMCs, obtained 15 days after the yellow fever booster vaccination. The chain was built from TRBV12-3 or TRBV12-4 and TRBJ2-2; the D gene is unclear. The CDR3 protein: CASLTVTGELFF. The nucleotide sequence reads TGTGCCAGCTTGACTGTCACCGGGGAGCTGTTTTTT.